Below are 5 T cell receptor beta chains sequenced from a single sample in a study of blood T cell repertoires in COVID-19. Sequencing used immunoSEQ multiplex PCR; TCRdb keeps in-frame clones, though not all of them. The sample contains around 170,000 clones, around four fifths of which appear only once. Source material: peripheral blood. These receptors were obtained from a woman in her forties with acute or convalescent COVID-19.

V usage is TRBV28 and J usage is TRBJ2-3; D is undetermined. Deletions cut 5 bases from V and 2 bases from J, with 5 bases between. Per the germline V gene, CDR1 is MDHEN and CDR2 is SYDVKM. The CDR3 has 12 residues. The CDR3 DNA sequence: TGTGCCAGCAGTCACTCCACAGATACGCAGTATTTT. Amino acids: CASSHSTDTQYF.

This clone appeared a few times. The chain joins TRBV5-4 to TRBJ2-6; D perhaps matches TRBD1 (6 bases). Trimming stripped 4 bases from V and 0 bases from J, with 14 bases between. CDR1 is SGHNT and CDR2 is YYREEE in the germline V gene (reference sequence). The CDR3 consists of 17 residues. The CDR3 nucleotides are TGTGCCAGCAGCCCCCGGGACACACACTCTGGGGCCAACGTCCTGACTTTC. This encodes CASSPRDTHSGANVLTF.

The rearrangement joins TRBV28 to TRBJ2-5, with TRBD1 matching over 9 bases. The J segment lost 4 bases and the V segment lost 5 bases, leaving 14 bases of the junction unmatched. CDR1 is MDHEN, CDR2 SYDVKM, per germline. The CDR3 is made up of 17 amino acids. The CDR3 is CASSGDRATSQGETQYF. CDR3 DNA sequence: TGTGCCAGCAGTGGGGACAGGGCCACCTCTCAGGGAGAGACCCAGTACTTC.

This clone showed up just a few times. The chain joins TRBV19 to TRBJ1-2; 7 bases line up with TRBD1. Trimming took 3 bases from V and 4 from J; bases not matched to a gene: 5. This CDR3 has 14 residues. Germline V gene data show CDR1 as LNHDA and CDR2 as SQIVND (reference sequence). This CDR3 is CASSILDRTYGYTF. As DNA, the CDR3 is TGTGCCAGTAGTATCCTGGACAGGACCTATGGCTACACCTTC.

The gene calls are TRBV20-1 and TRBJ1-2; the D is unclear. Germline lookup yields CDR1 DFQATT and CDR2 SNEGSKA (reference sequence). The CDR3 totals 9 residues. V gave up 6 bases and J gave up 7 bases, with 6 bases separating them. The CDR3 DNA sequence: TGCAGTGCAGGACTTGGCTACACCTTC. Amino acid sequence: CSAGLGYTF.